The 6 T cell receptor beta chains reported below all come from one sample, sequenced in a study of blood T cell repertoires in COVID-19. Clones were sequenced by immunoSEQ multiplex PCR, and TCRdb holds only the in-frame ones, with some missing. The profile shows 110,000 to 150,000 clones, approximately 90% of them singletons. Sequenced input: peripheral blood. These TCRs come from a woman of 80 years or more with acute or convalescent COVID-19.

This chain connects TRBV29-1 to TRBJ2-3; perhaps TRBD1 as D (6 bases). The CDR3 has 14 residues. The V gene lost 3 bases and the J gene lost 1 base, with 11 bases spanning the gap. In germline, CDR1 is SQVTM, CDR2 ANQGSEA. This CDR3 reads CSVDEGVGTDTQYF. For the CDR3, the DNA is TGCAGCGTTGATGAGGGGGTTGGCACAGATACGCAGTATTTT.

The rearrangement joins TRBV7-9 to TRBJ1-2; D ambiguous. Trimming pared 5 bases from V and 4 bases from J, leaving 17 bases between. This CDR3 spans 15 amino acids. Germline V lookup: CDR1 SEHNR, CDR2 FQNEAQ (reference sequence). CDR3 residues: CASSPSTSTVYGYTF. The CDR3 coding sequence is TGTGCCAGCAGCCCCTCGACATCCACCGTCTATGGCTACACCTTC.

The V gene is TRBV4-1, the J gene TRBJ2-1; the match to TRBD2 covers 14 bases. Germline V lookup: CDR1 MGHRA, CDR2 YSYEKL. The CDR3 loop spans 16 amino acids. J gave up 9 bases and V 4 bases, and 8 bases lay outside the gene matches. This CDR3 is CASSPLGLAGEGEQFF. The CDR3 nucleotides are TGCGCCAGCAGCCCCCTGGGACTAGCGGGGGAGGGTGAGCAGTTCTTC.

The rearrangement links TRBV2 to TRBJ2-3; the D is unclear. There are 12 residues in the CDR3. Germline CDR1 is SNHLY and CDR2 is FYNNEI. V was trimmed by 2 bases and J by 5 bases, leaving 5 bases between them. CDR3 sequence reads: CASSETGDTQYF. The CDR3 nucleotides are TGTGCCAGCAGTGAAACCGGAGATACGCAGTATTTT. The entire variable domain, with the rest obtained from reference TRBV2 and TRBJ2-3, is as follows: EPEVTQTPSHQVTQMGQEVILRCVPISNHLYFYWYRQILGQKVEFLVSFYNNEISEKSEIFDDQFSVERPDGSNFTLKIRSTKLEDSAMYFCASSETGDTQYFGPGTRLTVL.

The rearrangement uses TRBV29-1 and TRBJ1-1; TRBD1 matches 7 bases. CDR1 is SQVTM and CDR2 is ANQGSEA in the germline V gene. Trimming at V came to 7 bases and at J to 1 base, leaving 6 bases not matched to a gene. The CDR3 length is 13 residues. The CDR3 DNA reads TGCAGCGCTTCGGGACAGAGGAACACTGAAGCTTTCTTT. It translates to CSASGQRNTEAFF.

The V and J genes are TRBV10-2 and TRBJ1-2; D gene unclear. Trimming cost V 3 bases and J 2 bases, with 7 bases left between them. CDR3 length: 13 amino acids. Germline CDR1 WSHSY, CDR2 SAAADI. CDR3 coding DNA: TGCGCCAGCAGTGAACAGACAAACTATGGCTACACCTTC. Translation gives CASSEQTNYGYTF.